This TCR beta chain was identified during a study of blood T cell repertoires in COVID-19. The V end was cut by 1 base, the J end by 6 bases, with 7 bases between. In germline, CDR1 is MGHRA, CDR2 YSYEKL. This CDR3 has 12 residues. Clones were read by immunoSEQ multiplex PCR, and TCRdb kept only the in-frame ones, dropping some. The sample contains about 100,000 clones, 80% to 95% of which appear only once. Material: peripheral blood. This sequence joins TRBV4-1 and TRBJ2-7; no clear D gene. This TCR came from a man between 45 and 60 years old with active COVID-19. CDR3 in amino acids: CASSQGSGEQYF. The CDR3 DNA follows: TGCGCCAGCAGCCAAGGGTCAGGCGAGCAGTACTTC.